These 3 T cell receptor beta chains were sequenced from one sample in a study of immune heterogeneity within non-small cell lung tumors. TCR beta CDR3 was amplified by multiplex PCR using 32 V and 13 J primers. TCRdb analysed the multiplex PCR reads with MiXCR anew, one entry per CDR3 protein. The sample includes under 3,000 distinct CDR3 sequences, over 20% seen only once; the top ten take 8% to 13%. Bulk tumor genomic DNA served as template, at around 600 ng per sample. Biopsy collection occurred during surgery, with several far-apart biopsies per primary tumor. Enrolled individuals presented with untreated, newly diagnosed non-small cell lung cancer and received curative surgery. The sample taken for sequencing was lung tumor tissue. The receptors stem from a man aged 40-49 years with non-small cell lung cancer.

This clonotype appeared once. A read error may produce the germline difference seen at one junction end. V gene TRBV27 combines with J gene TRBJ1-6, with D perhaps TRBD1 (5 bases). Germline CDR1 is MNHEY and CDR2 is SMNVEV (reference sequence). The CDR3 is made up of 16 amino acids. The CDR3: CASSWAYRLRNSPLHF. CDR3 in DNA: TGTGCCAGTAGTTGGGCGTACAGGTTAAGGAATTCACCCCTCCACTTT.

By frequency in the sample, this clonotype is medium-sized. V and J are TRBV6-1 and TRBJ2-7; 8 nucleotides align to TRBD2. This CDR3 comprises 14 residues. Per germline, CDR1 MNHNS and CDR2 SASEGT. J lost 3 bases, V lost 7 bases, and 8 bases had no gene match. This chain's CDR3 is CASTHAGGHYEQYF. The DNA for the CDR3 is TGTGCCAGCACTCATGCGGGGGGCCACTACGAGCAGTACTTC.

By share, this clonotype counts as large. This chain connects TRBV28 to TRBJ1-6; maybe TRBD1 (5 bases). Trimming took off 8 bases at V and 5 bases at J, with 16 bases between the two ends. The CDR3 is 15 amino acids. Germline CDR1 MDHEN, CDR2 SYDVKM. The CDR3: CASAVSRGDNSPLHF. In DNA, the CDR3 is TGTGCCAGCGCAGTTTCGAGGGGCGATAATTCACCCCTCCACTTT.